This paragraph covers one T cell receptor beta chain sequence. The antigen is not known. The length of the CDR3 is 10 residues. V was clipped by 11 bases and J by 7 bases, with 9 bases between them. Investigators profiled TCR beta VDJ and CDR3 from genomic DNA template. TCRdb analysed the reads with MiXCR anew, one entry per CDR3 protein. The table shows around 210,000 distinct CDR3 sequences, with 65% occurring only once. The sample comes from a study of CD8+CD57+ T cells in acquired aplastic anemia. Whole-study context: DNA recovered from sorted CD4+ and CD8+ cells had a mean of approximately 3 ug.

CD8+CD57+ cell expansion, shown by flow cytometry, had occurred in the patients selected for sequencing. Blood sampling was performed on the patients, and none of them had received therapy by then. Study-wide points: Around 30 sequences, all CD8+ CDR3, were shared between patients and controls.

This sequence joins TRBV12-3 or TRBV12-4 and TRBJ2-1; no definite D call. The receptor was derived from a human donor with aplastic anemia. Input material: sorted CD4+, CD8+, or CD8+CD57+ T cells (not recorded which) from PBMCs. The CDR3 sequence: CASEGNEQFF. The CDR3 DNA sequence: TGTGCCTCTGAAGGGAATGAGCAGTTCTTC.